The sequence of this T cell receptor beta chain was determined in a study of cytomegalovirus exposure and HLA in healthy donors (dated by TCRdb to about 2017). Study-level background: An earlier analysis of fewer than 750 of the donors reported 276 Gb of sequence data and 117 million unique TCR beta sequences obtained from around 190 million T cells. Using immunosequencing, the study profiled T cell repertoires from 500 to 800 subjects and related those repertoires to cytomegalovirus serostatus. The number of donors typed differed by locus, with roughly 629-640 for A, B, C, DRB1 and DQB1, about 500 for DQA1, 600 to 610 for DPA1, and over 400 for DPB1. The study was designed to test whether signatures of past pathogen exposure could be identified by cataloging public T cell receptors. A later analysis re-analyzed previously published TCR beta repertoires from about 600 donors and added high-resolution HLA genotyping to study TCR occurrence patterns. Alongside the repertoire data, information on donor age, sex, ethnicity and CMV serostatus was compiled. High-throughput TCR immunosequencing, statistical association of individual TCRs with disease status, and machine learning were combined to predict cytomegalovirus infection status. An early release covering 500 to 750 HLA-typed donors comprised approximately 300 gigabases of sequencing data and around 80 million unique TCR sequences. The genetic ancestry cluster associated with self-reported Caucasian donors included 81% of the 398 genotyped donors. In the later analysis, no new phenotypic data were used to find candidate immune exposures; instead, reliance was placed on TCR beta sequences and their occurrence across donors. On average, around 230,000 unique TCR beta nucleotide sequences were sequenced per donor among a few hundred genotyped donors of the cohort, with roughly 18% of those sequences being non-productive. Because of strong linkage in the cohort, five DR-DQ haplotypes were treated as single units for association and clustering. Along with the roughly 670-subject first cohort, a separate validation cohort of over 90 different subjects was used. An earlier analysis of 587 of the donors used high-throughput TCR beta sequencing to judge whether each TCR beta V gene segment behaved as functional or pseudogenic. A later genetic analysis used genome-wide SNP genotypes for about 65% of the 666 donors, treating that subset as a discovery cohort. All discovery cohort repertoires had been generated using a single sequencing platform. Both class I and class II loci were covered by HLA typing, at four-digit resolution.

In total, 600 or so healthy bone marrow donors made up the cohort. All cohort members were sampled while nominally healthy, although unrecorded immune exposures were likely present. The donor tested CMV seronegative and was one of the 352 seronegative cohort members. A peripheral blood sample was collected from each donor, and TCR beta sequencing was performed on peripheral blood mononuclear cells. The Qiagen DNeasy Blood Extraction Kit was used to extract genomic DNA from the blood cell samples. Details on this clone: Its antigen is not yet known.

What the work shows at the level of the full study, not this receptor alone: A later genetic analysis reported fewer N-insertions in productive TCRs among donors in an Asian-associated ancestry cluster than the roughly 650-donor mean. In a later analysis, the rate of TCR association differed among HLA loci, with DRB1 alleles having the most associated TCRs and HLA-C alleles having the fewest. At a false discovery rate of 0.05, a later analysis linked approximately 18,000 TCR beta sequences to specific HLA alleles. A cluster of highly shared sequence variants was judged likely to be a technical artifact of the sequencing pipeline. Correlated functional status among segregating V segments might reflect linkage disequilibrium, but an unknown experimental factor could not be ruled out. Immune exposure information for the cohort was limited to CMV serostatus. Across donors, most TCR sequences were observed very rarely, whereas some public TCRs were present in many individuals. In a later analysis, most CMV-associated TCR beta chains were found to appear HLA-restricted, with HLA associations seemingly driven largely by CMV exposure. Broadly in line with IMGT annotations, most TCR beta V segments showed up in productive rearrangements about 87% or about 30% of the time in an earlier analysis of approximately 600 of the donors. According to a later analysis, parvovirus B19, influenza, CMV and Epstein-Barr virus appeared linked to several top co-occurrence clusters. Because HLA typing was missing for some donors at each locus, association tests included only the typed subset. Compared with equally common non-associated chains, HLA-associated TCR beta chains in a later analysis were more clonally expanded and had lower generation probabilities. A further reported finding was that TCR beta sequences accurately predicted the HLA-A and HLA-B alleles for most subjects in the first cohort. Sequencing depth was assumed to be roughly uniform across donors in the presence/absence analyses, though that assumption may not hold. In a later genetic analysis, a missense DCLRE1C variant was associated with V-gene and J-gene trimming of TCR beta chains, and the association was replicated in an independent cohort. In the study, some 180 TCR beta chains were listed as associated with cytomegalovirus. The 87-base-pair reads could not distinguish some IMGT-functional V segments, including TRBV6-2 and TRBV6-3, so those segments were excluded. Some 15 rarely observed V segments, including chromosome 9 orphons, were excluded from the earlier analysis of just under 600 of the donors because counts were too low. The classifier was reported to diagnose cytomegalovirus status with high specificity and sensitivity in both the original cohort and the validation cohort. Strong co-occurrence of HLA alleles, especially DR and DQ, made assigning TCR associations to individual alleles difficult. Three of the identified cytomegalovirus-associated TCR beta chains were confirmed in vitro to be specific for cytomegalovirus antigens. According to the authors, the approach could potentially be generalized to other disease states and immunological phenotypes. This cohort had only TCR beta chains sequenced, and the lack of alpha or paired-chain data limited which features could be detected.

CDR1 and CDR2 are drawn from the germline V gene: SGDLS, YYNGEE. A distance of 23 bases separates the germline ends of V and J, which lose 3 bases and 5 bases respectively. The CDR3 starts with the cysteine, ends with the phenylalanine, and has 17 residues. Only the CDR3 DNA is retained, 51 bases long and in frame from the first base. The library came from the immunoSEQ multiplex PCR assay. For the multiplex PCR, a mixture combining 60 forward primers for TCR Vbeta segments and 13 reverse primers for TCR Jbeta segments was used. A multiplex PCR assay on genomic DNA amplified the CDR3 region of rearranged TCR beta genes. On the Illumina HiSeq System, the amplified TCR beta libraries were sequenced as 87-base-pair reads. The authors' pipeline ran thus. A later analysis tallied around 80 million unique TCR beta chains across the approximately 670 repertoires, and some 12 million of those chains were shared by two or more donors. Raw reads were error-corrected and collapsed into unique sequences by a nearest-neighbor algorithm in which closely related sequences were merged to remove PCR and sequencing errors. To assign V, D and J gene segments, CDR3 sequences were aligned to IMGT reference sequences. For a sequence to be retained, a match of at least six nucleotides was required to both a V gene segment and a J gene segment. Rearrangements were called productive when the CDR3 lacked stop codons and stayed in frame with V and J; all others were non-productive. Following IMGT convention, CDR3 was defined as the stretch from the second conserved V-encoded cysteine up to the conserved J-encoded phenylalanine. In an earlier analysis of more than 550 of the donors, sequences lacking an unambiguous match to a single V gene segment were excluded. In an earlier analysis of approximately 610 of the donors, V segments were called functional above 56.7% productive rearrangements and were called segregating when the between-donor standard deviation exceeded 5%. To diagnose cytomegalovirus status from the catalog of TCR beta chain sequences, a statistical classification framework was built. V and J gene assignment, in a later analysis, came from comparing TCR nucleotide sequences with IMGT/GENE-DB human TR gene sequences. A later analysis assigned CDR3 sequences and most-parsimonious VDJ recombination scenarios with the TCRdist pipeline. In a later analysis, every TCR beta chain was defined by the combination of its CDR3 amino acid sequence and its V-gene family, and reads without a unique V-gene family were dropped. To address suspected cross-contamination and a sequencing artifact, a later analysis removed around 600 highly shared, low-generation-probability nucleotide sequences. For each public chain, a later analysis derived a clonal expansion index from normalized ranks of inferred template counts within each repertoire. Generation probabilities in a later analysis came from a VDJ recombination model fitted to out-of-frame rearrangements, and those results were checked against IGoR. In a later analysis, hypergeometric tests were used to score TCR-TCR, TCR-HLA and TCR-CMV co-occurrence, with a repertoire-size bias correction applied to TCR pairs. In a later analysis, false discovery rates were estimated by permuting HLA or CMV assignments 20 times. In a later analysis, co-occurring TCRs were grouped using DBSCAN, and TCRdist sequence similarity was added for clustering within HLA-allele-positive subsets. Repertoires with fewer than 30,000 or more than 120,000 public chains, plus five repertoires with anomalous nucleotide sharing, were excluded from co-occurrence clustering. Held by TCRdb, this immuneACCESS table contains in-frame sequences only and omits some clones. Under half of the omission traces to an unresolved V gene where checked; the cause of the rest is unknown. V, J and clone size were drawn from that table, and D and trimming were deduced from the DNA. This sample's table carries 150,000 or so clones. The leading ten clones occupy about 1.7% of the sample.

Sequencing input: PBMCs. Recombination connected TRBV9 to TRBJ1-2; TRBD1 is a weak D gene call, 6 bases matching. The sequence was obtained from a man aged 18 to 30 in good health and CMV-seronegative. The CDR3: CASSGQVGRDIGYGYTF. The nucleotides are TGTGCCAGCAGCGGACAAGTGGGACGGGACATCGGGTATGGCTACACCTTC.